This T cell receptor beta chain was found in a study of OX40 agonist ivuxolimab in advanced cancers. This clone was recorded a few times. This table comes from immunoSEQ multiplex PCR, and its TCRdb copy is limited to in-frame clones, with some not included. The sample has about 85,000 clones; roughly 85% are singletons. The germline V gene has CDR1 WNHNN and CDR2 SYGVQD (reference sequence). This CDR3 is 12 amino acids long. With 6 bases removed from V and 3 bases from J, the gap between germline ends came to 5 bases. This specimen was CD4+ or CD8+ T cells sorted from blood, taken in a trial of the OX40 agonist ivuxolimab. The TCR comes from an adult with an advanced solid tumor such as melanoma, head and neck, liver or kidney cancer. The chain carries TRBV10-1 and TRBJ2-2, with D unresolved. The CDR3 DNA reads TGCGCCAGCAGGGGGTACACCGGGGAGCTGTTTTTT. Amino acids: CASRGYTGELFF.